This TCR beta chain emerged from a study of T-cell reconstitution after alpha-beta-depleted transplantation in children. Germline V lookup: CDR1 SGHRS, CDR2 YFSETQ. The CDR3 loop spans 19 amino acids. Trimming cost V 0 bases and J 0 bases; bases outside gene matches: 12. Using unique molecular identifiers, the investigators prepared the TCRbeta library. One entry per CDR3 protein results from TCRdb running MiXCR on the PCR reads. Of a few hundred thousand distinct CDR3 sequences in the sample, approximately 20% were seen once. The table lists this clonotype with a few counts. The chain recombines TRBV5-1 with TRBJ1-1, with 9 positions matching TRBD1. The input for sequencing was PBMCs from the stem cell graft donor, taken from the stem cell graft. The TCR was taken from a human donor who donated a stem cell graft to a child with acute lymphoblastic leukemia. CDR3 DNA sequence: TGCGCCAGCAGCTTGGAACTAAGACAGGGGGGACTAATGAACACTGAAGCTTTCTTT. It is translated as CASSLELRQGGLMNTEAFF.